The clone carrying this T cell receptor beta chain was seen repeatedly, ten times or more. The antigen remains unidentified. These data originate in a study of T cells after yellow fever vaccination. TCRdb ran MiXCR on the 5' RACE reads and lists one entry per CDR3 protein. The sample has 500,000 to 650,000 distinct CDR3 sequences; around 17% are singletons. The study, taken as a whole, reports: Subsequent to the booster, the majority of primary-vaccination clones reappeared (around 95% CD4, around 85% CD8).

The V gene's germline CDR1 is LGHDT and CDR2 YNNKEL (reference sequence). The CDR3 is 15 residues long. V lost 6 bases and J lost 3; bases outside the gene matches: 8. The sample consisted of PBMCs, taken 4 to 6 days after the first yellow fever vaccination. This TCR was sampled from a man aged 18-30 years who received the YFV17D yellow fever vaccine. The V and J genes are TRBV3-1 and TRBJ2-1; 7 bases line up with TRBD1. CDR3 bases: TGTGCCAGCAGACCAAAGGGGGCAGTCTACAATGAGCAGTTCTTC. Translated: CASRPKGAVYNEQFF.